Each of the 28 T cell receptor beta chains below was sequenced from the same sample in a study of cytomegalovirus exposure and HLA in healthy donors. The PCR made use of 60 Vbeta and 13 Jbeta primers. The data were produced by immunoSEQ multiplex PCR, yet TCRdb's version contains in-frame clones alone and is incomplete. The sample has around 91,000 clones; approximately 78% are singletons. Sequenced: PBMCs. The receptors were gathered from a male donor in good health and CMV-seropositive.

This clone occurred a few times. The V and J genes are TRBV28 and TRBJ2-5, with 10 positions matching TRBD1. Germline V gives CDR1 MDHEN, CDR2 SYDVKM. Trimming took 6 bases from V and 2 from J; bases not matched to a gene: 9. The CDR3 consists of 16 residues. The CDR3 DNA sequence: TGTGCCAGCAGCTTTTCTGGACAGGGGGTACAAGAGACCCAGTACTTC. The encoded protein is CASSFSGQGVQETQYF.

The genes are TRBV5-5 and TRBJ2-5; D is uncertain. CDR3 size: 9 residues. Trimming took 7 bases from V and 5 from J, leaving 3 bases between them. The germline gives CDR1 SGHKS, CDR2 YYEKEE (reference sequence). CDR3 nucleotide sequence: TGTGCCAGCGGCGAGACCCAGTACTTC. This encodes CASGETQYF. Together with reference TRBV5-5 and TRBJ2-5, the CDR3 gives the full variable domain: DAGVTQSPTHLIKTRGQQVTLRCSPISGHKSVSWYQQVLGQGPQFIFQYYEKEERGRGNFPDRFSARQFPNYSSELNVNALLLGDSALYLCASGETQYFGPGTRLLVL.

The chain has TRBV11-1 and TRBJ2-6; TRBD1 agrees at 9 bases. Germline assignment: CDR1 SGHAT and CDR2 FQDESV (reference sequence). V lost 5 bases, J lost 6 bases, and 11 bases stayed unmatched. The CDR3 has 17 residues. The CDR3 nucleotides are TGTGCCAGCAGCGTAAGGGGACAGGGTCTATCGGCCAACGTCCTGACTTTC. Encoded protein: CASSVRGQGLSANVLTF.

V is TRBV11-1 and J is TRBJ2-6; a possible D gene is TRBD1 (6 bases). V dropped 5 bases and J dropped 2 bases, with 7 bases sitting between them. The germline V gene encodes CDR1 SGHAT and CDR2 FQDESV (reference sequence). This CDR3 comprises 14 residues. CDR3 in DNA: TGTGCCAGCAGCCCAGGGGCTGGGGCCAACGTCCTGACTTTC. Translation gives CASSPGAGANVLTF.

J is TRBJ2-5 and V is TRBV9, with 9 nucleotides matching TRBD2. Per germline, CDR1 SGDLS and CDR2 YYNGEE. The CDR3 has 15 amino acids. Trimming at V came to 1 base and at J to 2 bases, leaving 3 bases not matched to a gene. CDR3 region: CASSVSTSGQETQYF. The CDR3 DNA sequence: TGTGCCAGCAGCGTATCAACTAGCGGGCAAGAGACCCAGTACTTC.

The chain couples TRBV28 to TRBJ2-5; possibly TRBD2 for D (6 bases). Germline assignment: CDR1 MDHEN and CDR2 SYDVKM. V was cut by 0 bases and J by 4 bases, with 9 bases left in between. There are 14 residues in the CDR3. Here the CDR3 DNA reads TGTGCCAGCAGTTTATGGGGAGGCGGAGAGACCCAGTACTTC. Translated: CASSLWGGGETQYF.

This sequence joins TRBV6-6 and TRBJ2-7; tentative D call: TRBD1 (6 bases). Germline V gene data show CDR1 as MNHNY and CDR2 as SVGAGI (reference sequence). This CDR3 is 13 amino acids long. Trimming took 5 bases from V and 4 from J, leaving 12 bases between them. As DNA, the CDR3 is TGTGCCAGCAGTCGACAGGTTAGATACGAGCAGTACTTC. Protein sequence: CASSRQVRYEQYF.

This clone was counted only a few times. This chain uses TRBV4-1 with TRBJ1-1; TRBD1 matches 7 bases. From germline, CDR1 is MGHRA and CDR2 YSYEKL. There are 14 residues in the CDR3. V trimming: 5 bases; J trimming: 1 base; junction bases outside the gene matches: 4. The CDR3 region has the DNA TGCGCCAGCAGCAACCGACAGGGGAACACTGAAGCTTTCTTT. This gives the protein CASSNRQGNTEAFF.

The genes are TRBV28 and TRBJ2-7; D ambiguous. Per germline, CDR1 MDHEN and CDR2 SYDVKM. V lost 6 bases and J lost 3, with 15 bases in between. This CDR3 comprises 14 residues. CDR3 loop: CASSPLGRHYEQYF. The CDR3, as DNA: TGTGCCAGCAGCCCACTTGGCAGACACTACGAGCAGTACTTC.

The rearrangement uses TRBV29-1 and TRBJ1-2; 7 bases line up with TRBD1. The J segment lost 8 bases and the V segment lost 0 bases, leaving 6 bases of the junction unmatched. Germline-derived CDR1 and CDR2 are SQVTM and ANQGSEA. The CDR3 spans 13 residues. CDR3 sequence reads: CSVEDLYRGGYTF. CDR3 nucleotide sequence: TGCAGCGTTGAAGATCTTTACAGGGGCGGCTACACCTTC. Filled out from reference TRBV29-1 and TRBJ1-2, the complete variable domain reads SAVISQKPSRDICQRGTSLTIQCQVDSQVTMMFWYRQQPGQSLTLIATANQGSEATYESGFVIDKFPISRPNLTFSTLTVSNMSPEDSSIYLCSVEDLYRGGYTFGSGTRLTVV.

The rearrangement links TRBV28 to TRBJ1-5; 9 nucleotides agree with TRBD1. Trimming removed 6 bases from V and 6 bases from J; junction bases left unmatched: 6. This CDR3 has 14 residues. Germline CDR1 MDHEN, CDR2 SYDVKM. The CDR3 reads CASRTGGAGQPQHF. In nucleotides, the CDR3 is TGTGCCAGCAGAACAGGGGGCGCGGGTCAGCCCCAGCATTTT.

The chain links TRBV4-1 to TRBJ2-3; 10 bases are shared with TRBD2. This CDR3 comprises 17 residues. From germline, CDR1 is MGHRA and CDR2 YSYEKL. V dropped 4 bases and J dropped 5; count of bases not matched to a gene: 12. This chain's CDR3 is CASSRPAERGGRDTQYF. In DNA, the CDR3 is TGCGCCAGCAGCCGCCCCGCGGAGCGGGGGGGTCGAGATACGCAGTATTTT.

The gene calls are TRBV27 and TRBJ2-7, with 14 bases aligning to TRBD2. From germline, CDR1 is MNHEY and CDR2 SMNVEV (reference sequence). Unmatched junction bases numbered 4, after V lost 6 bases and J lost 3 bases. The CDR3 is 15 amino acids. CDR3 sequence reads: CASRGTSGSIYEQYF. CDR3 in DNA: TGTGCCAGCAGGGGGACTAGCGGGAGTATCTACGAGCAGTACTTC.

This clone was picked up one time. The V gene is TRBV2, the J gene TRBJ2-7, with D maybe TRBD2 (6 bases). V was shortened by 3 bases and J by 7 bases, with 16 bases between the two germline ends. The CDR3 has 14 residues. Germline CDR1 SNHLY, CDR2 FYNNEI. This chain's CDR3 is CASSDRGSAGEQYF. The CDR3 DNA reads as TGTGCCAGCAGTGACCGGGGGTCGGCGGGGGAGCAGTACTTC.

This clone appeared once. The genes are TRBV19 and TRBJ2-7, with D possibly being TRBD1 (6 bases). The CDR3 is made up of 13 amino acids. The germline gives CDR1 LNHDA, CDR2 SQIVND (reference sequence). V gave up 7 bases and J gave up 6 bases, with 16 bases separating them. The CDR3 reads CASKGTGSGEQYF. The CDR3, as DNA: TGTGCCAGTAAGGGAACAGGGTCCGGCGAGCAGTACTTC.

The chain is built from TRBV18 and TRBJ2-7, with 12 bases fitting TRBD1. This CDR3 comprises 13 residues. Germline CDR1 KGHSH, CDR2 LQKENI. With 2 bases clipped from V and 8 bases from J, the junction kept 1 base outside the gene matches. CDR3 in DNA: TGTGCCAGCTCACCAGGGACAGGGGGCCAGCAGTACTTC. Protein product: CASSPGTGGQQYF.

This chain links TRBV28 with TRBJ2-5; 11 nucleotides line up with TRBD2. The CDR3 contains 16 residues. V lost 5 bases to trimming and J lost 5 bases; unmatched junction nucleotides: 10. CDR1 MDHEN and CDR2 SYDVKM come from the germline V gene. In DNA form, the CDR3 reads TGTGCCAGCAGTCAGGGGTCACTAGCGGGGGTGGAGACCCAGTACTTC. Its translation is CASSQGSLAGVETQYF.

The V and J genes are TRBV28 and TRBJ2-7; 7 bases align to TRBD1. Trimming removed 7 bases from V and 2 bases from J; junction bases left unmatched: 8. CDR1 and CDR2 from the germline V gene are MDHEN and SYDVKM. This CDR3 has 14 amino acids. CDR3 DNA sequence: TGTGCCAGCACCTCCGGGACAGTCCCCTACGAGCAGTACTTC. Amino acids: CASTSGTVPYEQYF.

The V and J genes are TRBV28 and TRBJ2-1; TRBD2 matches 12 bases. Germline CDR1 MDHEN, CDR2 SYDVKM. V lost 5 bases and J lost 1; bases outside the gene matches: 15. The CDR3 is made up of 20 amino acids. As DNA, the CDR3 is TGTGCCAGCAGTCCCCGAGGGCCGACTAGCGGGGGTAAATCCTACAATGAGCAGTTCTTC. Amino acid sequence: CASSPRGPTSGGKSYNEQFF.

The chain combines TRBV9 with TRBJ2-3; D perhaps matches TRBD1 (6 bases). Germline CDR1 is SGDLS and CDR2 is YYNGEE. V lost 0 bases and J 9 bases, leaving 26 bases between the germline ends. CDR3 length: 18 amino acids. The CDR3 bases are TGTGCCAGCAGCGTAGAATCCGGGGCAGGCGGTCCCAGGGGCACGCAGTATTTT. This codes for CASSVESGAGGPRGTQYF.

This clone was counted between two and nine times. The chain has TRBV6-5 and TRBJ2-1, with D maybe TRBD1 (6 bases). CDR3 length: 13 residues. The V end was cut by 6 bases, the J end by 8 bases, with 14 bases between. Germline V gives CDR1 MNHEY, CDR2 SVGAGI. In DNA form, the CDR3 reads TGTGCCAGCAGCACCACAGGGATCCATGAGCAGTTCTTC. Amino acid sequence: CASSTTGIHEQFF.

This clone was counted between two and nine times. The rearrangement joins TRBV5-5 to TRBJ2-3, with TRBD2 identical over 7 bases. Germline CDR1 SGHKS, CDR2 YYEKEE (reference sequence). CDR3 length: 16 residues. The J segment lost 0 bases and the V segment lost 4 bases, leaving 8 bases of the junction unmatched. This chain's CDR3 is CASSRSRDYSTDTQYF. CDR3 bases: TGTGCCAGCAGCCGGAGCAGGGACTATAGCACAGATACGCAGTATTTT. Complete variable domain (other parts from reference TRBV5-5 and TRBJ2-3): DAGVTQSPTHLIKTRGQQVTLRCSPISGHKSVSWYQQVLGQGPQFIFQYYEKEERGRGNFPDRFSARQFPNYSSELNVNALLLGDSALYLCASSRSRDYSTDTQYFGPGTRLTVL.

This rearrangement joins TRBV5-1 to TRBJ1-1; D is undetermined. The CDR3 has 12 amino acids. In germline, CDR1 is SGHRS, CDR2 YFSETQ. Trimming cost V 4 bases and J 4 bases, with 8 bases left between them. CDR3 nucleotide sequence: TGCGCCAGCAGCGATGTCGGCACTGAAGCTTTCTTT. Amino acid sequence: CASSDVGTEAFF.

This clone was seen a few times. The CDR3 is CASSAFEGGLSGNTIYF. The CDR3 DNA reads as TGTGCCAGCAGCGCCTTTGAAGGTGGGCTCTCTGGAAACACCATATATTTT. The gene calls are TRBV7-6 and TRBJ1-3; D gene uncertain. The V gene's germline CDR1 is SGHVS and CDR2 FNYEAQ. This CDR3 is 17 amino acids long. V was pared by 5 bases and J by 0 bases, with 17 bases between.

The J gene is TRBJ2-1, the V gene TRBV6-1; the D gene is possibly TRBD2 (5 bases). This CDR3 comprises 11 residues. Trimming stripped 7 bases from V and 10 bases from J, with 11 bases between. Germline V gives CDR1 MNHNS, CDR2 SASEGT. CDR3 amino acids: CASTRGLEQFF. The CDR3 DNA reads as TGTGCCAGCACCCGAGGGCTCGAGCAGTTCTTC.

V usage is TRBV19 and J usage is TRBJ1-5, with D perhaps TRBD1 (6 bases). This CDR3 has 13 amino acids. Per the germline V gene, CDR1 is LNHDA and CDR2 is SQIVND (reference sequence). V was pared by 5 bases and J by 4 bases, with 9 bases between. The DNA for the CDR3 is TGTGCCAGTAGTCTACAGGGAAATCAGCCCCAGCATTTT. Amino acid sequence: CASSLQGNQPQHF.

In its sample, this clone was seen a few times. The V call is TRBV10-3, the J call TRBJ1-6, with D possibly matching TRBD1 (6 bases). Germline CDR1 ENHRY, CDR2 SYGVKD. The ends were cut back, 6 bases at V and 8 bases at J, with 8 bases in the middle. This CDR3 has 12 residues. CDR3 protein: CAIRAGDSPLHF. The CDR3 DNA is TGTGCCATCAGGGCAGGGGATTCACCCCTCCACTTT.

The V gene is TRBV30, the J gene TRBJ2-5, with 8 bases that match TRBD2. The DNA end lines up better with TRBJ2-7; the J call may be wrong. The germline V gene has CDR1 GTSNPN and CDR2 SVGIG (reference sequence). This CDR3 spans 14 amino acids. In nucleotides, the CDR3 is TGTGCCTGGAGTCGGGGGGGAGGAGTCTACGAGCAGTACTTC. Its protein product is CAWSRGGGVYEQYF.